This T cell receptor (beta chain) was captured by sequencing in a study of prognosis after radiotherapy for stage I lung cancer. Notes on the study in general: Unique TCR clone counts went down once patients had stereotactic body radiation therapy, median roughly 9,900 versus 7,200.

The CDR3 totals 16 residues. CDR1 is MDHEN and CDR2 is SYDVKM in the germline V gene. The V end was cut by 2 bases, the J end by 5 bases, with 15 bases between. Two-round multiplex PCR amplified TCR beta CDR3 from genomic DNA. Primers were specific to each TRBV and TRBJ gene in first-round PCR. One entry per CDR3 protein results from TCRdb running MiXCR on the multiplex PCR reads. Here the sample spans 13,000 to 15,000 distinct CDR3 sequences, about 32% being singletons. This clonotype was counted many times. Its antigen is as yet unknown. The sequencing here drew on PBMCs, taken before or after stereotactic body radiation therapy (not recorded which). The origin of this receptor is a donor at least 50 years old with non-small cell lung cancer. J is TRBJ1-4 and V is TRBV28; TRBD1 is a possible D gene (5 bases). As DNA, the CDR3 is TGTGCCAGCAGTTTAGGAGGGGACGCCCGGAATGAAAAACTGTTTTTT. Translation: CASSLGGDARNEKLFF.